The entry that follows covers one TCR beta chain sequence. This sample stems from a study of CD8 T cells in Susac syndrome. Treatment-naive patients with stable or active relapsing-remitting disease served as multiple sclerosis controls. Germline V CDR1 and CDR2: MNHEY, SVGEGT. Trimming cost V 6 bases and J 8 bases, with 16 bases left between them. This CDR3 has 13 amino acids. Random-hexamer reverse transcription was applied to roughly 0.5 to 1 ug RNA. The amplification used immunoSEQ multiplex PCR on TCR beta CDR3; it spanned 54 Vbeta and 13 Jbeta. TCRdb redid the calling of the immunoSEQ multiplex PCR reads with MiXCR, one entry per CDR3 protein. Of under 150,000 distinct CDR3 sequences listed, roughly 94% are singletons.

The chain is built from TRBV6-2 or TRBV6-3 and TRBJ1-2; a weak D match, TRBD1 (5 bases). Sequencing used CD4+ T cells from PBMCs. This TCR was sampled from a human donor with multiple sclerosis. CDR3 protein: CASSPGLPWGYTF. CDR3 nucleotides: TGTGCCAGCAGCCCGGGACTTCCCTGGGGCTACACCTTC.